This passage covers 25 T cell receptor beta chains from one sample sequenced in a study of cytomegalovirus exposure and HLA in healthy donors. The PCR employed 60 Vbeta primers together with 13 Jbeta primers. The protocol was immunoSEQ multiplex PCR, while the TCRdb copy is restricted to in-frame clones and leaves out a portion. This table holds 200,000 or so clones, approximately 88% found once. The sequenced material came from PBMCs. Every receptor here comes from a boy younger than 10 in good health and CMV-seronegative.

This chain joins TRBV19 and TRBJ1-1, with 8 bases identical to TRBD1. The trim removed 7 bases at V and 3 bases at J, leaving 7 bases unmatched. The germline V gene encodes CDR1 LNHDA and CDR2 SQIVND (reference sequence). This CDR3 region has 14 residues. The CDR3 nucleotides read TGTGCCAGTACCCATGGGACAGGTCACACTGAAGCTTTCTTT. It yields the protein CASTHGTGHTEAFF.

This chain uses TRBV6-5 with TRBJ1-2, with 7 bases that match TRBD1. The V gene's germline CDR1 is MNHEY and CDR2 SVGAGI. The CDR3 is 14 residues long. V shed 7 bases and J 8 bases; nucleotides not matched to a gene: 13. CDR3 sequence (DNA): TGTGCCAGCACCGGAACAGGGGAGAAGGGCGGCTACACCTTC. Amino acid sequence: CASTGTGEKGGYTF.

V usage is TRBV11-2 and J usage is TRBJ2-1; the D gene is possibly TRBD1 (5 bases). V shed 5 bases and J shed 5 bases, with 7 bases lying between them. This CDR3 spans 12 amino acids. CDR1 and CDR2 from the germline V gene are SGHAT and FQNNGV. In nucleotides, the CDR3 is TGTGCCAGCAGCGACAGACACAATGAGCAGTTCTTC. Protein product: CASSDRHNEQFF.

The genes are TRBV9 and TRBJ2-7; 7 bases are a match to TRBD2. This CDR3 contains 14 residues. Germline CDR1 SGDLS, CDR2 YYNGEE. V was clipped by 4 bases and J by 1 base; unmatched bases: 5. CDR3 region: CASSPYGRSYEQYF. The CDR3 DNA sequence: TGTGCCAGCAGCCCATACGGGAGGTCCTACGAGCAGTACTTC.

The DNA of the CDR3 is TGTGCCACCTCCGCGGGACTAGCACATGAGCAGTTCTTC. Protein sequence: CATSAGLAHEQFF. The rearrangement joins TRBV15 to TRBJ2-1, with 9 nucleotides matching TRBD2. The germline V gene encodes CDR1 LNHNV and CDR2 YYDKDF (reference sequence). The CDR3 has 13 residues. The ends lost 8 bases at V and 8 bases at J; junction bases unmatched: 7.

This clone showed up just once. The V gene is TRBV7-2, the J gene TRBJ2-5, with D possibly matching TRBD1 (6 bases). CDR3 length equals 14 residues. CDR1 and CDR2 (germline): SGHTA, FQGNSA. V was trimmed by 5 bases and J by 5 bases, leaving 15 bases between them. CDR3 coding DNA: TGTGCCAGCAGCCTACGGACAGTGGGCGAGACCCAGTACTTC. Protein: CASSLRTVGETQYF.

This chain connects TRBV30 to TRBJ1-2; weak D call: TRBD1 (6 bases). This CDR3 is built from 13 residues. The V and J ends lost 4 bases and 3 bases respectively, with 12 bases between them. Germline V gene sequence: CDR1 GTSNPN, CDR2 SVGIG (reference sequence). The CDR3: CAWTITGYYGYTF. In DNA, the CDR3 is TGTGCCTGGACCATTACAGGGTACTATGGCTACACCTTC.

The CDR3 sequence: CASSLSTGGPWEQYF. In DNA form, the CDR3 reads TGTGCCAGCAGTTTATCTACGGGAGGGCCGTGGGAGCAGTACTTC. The chain links TRBV27 to TRBJ2-7; 8 positions match TRBD2. There are 15 residues in the CDR3. Germline V gene sequence: CDR1 MNHEY, CDR2 SMNVEV (reference sequence). The V segment lost 0 bases and the J segment 7 bases; nucleotides outside the gene matches: 8.

The genes are TRBV5-1 and TRBJ2-7; D gene uncertain. Deletions cut 0 bases from V and 5 bases from J, with 6 bases between. The length of the CDR3 is 12 residues. Germline CDR1 reads SGHRS; CDR2 reads YFSETQ. CDR3 region: CASSLDRDEQYF. In DNA, the CDR3 is TGCGCCAGCAGCTTGGATCGGGACGAGCAGTACTTC.

This clone showed up just a few times. J is TRBJ2-5 and V is TRBV19, with D possibly matching TRBD2 (6 bases). V lost 5 bases to trimming and J lost 4 bases, with 20 bases between them. Germline values: CDR1 LNHDA, CDR2 SQIVND (reference sequence). CDR3 size: 16 residues. The CDR3 is CASSPRFLLSGETQYF. Here the CDR3 DNA reads TGTGCCAGTAGTCCCCGGTTTCTTCTTAGCGGAGAGACCCAGTACTTC.

Only one count was recorded for this clone. The chain carries TRBV5-6 and TRBJ1-1; possibly TRBD1 for D (5 bases). This CDR3 is built from 15 residues. In germline, CDR1 is SGHDT, CDR2 YYEEEE. Trimming took 0 bases from V and 1 from J, leaving 10 bases between them. CDR3 nucleotide sequence: TGTGCCAGCAGCTTGGAGTATCAGGGGAACACTGAAGCTTTCTTT. It specifies CASSLEYQGNTEAFF. Variable domain in full (rest from reference TRBV5-6 and TRBJ1-1): DAGVTQSPTHLIKTRGQQVTLRCSPKSGHDTVSWYQQALGQGPQFIFQYYEEEERQRGNFPDRFSGHQFPNYSSELNVNALLLGDSALYLCASSLEYQGNTEAFFGQGTRLTVV.

The rearrangement joins TRBV5-5 to TRBJ2-5; D is perhaps TRBD1 (6 bases). CDR1 SGHKS and CDR2 YYEKEE come from the germline V gene (reference sequence). Between the trimmed V and J ends, which lost 5 bases and 1 base, there was a span of 18 bases. The CDR3 sequence is 16 residues long. The CDR3 bases are TGTGCCAGCAGACTCTCGACAGGAGTAGGCCAAGAGACCCAGTACTTC. Residues: CASRLSTGVGQETQYF.

The chain combines TRBV19 with TRBJ1-1; 7 bases map to TRBD1. There are 15 residues in the CDR3. Trimming removed 5 bases from V and 5 bases from J; junction bases left unmatched: 11. The germline V gene has CDR1 LNHDA and CDR2 SQIVND (reference sequence). The CDR3 DNA reads as TGTGCCAGTAGTCGAATTTTCAGGGGGGTGACTGAAGCTTTCTTT. Amino acids: CASSRIFRGVTEAFF.

The rearrangement links TRBV30 to TRBJ2-1; maybe TRBD1 (6 bases). Trimming pared 5 bases from V and 2 bases from J, leaving 16 bases between. This CDR3 region has 15 residues. Germline V gene lookup returns CDR1 GTSNPN and CDR2 SVGIG (reference sequence). Here the CDR3 DNA reads TGTGCCTGGGATTATAAACAGGGACCCTACAATGAGCAGTTCTTC. Amino acid sequence: CAWDYKQGPYNEQFF.

This rearrangement joins TRBV29-1 to TRBJ1-5; D not certain. The CDR3 spans 13 residues. V lost 3 bases and J lost 1, with 7 bases in between. Germline CDR1 SQVTM, CDR2 ANQGSEA. The CDR3 sequence is CSVDSGSNQPQHF. CDR3 coding DNA: TGCAGCGTTGATTCGGGGAGCAATCAGCCCCAGCATTTT.

The gene calls are TRBV18 and TRBJ2-7; 11 bases line up with TRBD2. There are 15 residues in the CDR3. Germline V lookup: CDR1 KGHSH, CDR2 LQKENI. The V segment lost 2 bases and the J segment 6 bases; nucleotides outside the gene matches: 6. The CDR3 here is CASSPELAGETEQYF. The DNA of the CDR3 is TGTGCCAGCTCACCAGAACTAGCGGGAGAGACCGAGCAGTACTTC.

This chain links TRBV19 with TRBJ2-3; D gene unclear. The CDR3 totals 13 residues. V was trimmed by 6 bases and J by 0 bases, leaving 7 bases between them. In germline, CDR1 is LNHDA, CDR2 SQIVND (reference sequence). In DNA form, the CDR3 reads TGTGCCAGTAGGGTTACTAGCACAGATACGCAGTATTTT. This sequence encodes CASRVTSTDTQYF. Full variable domain (missing parts from reference TRBV19 and TRBJ2-3): DGGITQSPKYLFRKEGQNVTLSCEQNLNHDAMYWYRQDPGQGLRLIYYSQIVNDFQKGDIAEGYSVSREKKESFPLTVTSAQKNPTAFYLCASRVTSTDTQYFGPGTRLTVL.

The chain employs TRBV5-1 and TRBJ2-1; D remains unclear. V shed 0 bases and J shed 0 bases, with 7 bases lying between them. Germline CDR1 and CDR2: SGHRS and YFSETQ. The CDR3 has 15 amino acids. The CDR3 spells CASSLGASSYNEQFF. The CDR3 DNA follows: TGCGCCAGCAGCTTGGGCGCAAGCTCCTACAATGAGCAGTTCTTC.

The rearrangement joins TRBV10-3 to TRBJ2-1, with 9 bases fitting TRBD1. Per the germline V gene, CDR1 is ENHRY and CDR2 is SYGVKD. The CDR3 totals 14 residues. Losses at the gene ends were 9 bases for V and 2 bases for J; bases not matched to a gene: 5. The DNA for the CDR3 is TGTGCCATTTTGGGGACAGGGACCTACAATGAGCAGTTCTTC. Protein: CAILGTGTYNEQFF.

V gene TRBV5-6 combines with J gene TRBJ2-3, with a tentative D call TRBD1 (7 bases). Germline CDR1 SGHDT, CDR2 YYEEEE. This CDR3 has 16 residues. V was shortened by 5 bases and J by 5 bases, with 21 bases between the two germline ends. The CDR3 region has the DNA TGTGCCAGCAGTTCCGCGGGACAGTTCCTTTTAGATACGCAGTATTTT. This translates into CASSSAGQFLLDTQYF.

The chain couples TRBV7-9 to TRBJ1-3; D unresolved. Germline values: CDR1 SEHNR, CDR2 FQNEAQ (reference sequence). The V gene lost 5 bases and the J gene lost 0 bases, with 11 bases spanning the gap. This CDR3 has 15 amino acids. The CDR3 region has the DNA TGTGCCAGCAGCCGCGCGGCGAGCTCTGGAAACACCATATATTTT. Translated, it gives CASSRAASSGNTIYF.

This chain connects TRBV5-5 to TRBJ1-4; tentative D call: TRBD1 (5 bases). The CDR3 runs 15 residues. Germline V lookup: CDR1 SGHKS, CDR2 YYEKEE (reference sequence). V lost 3 bases to trimming and J lost 0 bases, with 9 bases between them. The CDR3 spells CASSSGDATNEKLFF. The CDR3, as DNA: TGTGCCAGCAGCTCGGGGGACGCAACTAATGAAAAACTGTTTTTT.

CDR3 loop: CASSFFRGQSPYEQYF. CDR3 DNA: TGTGCCAGCAGCTTTTTCAGGGGGCAGTCTCCCTACGAGCAGTACTTC. V is TRBV7-9 and J is TRBJ2-7; 8 bases agree with TRBD1. CDR3 length equals 16 residues. Losses at the gene ends were 3 bases for V and 2 bases for J; bases not matched to a gene: 9. Germline V gene lookup returns CDR1 SEHNR and CDR2 FQNEAQ (reference sequence).

The chain is built from TRBV5-8 and TRBJ2-1, with TRBD1 as a possible D gene (6 bases). V dropped 4 bases and J dropped 5 bases, with 19 bases sitting between them. Germline V gene data show CDR1 as SGHTS and CDR2 as YDEGEE. The CDR3 runs to 16 residues. In nucleotides, the CDR3 is TGTGCCAGCAGCCGATACGAGGGTAAGGGGGACAATGAGCAGTTCTTC. This encodes CASSRYEGKGDNEQFF.

The genes are TRBV5-8 and TRBJ2-5; 12 bases are shared with TRBD2. The germline gives CDR1 SGHTS, CDR2 YDEGEE. Trimming took 4 bases from V and 2 from J; bases not matched to a gene: 6. The CDR3 is 16 residues long. DNA of the CDR3: TGTGCCAGCAGCCCAGGGACTAGCGGGCTTCAAGAGACCCAGTACTTC. Translating gives CASSPGTSGLQETQYF.